The following is a TCR beta chain sequence with its context. This entry comes from a study of T cell changes during pregnancy in multiple sclerosis. Assay: immunoSEQ multiplex PCR; the TCRdb copy retains only in-frame clones and omits some. This sample has some 40,000 clones, with 93% found just once. Germline-derived CDR1 and CDR2 are SGHNT and YYREEE (reference sequence). This CDR3 contains 16 residues. The junction had 11 bases not matched to a gene; V was cut back by 4 bases and J by 6 bases. This chain uses TRBV5-4 with TRBJ2-3; 10 nucleotides line up with TRBD2. This receptor was identified in a female donor with multiple sclerosis, enrolled in a pregnancy study. The sample was CD4+ T cells from peripheral blood mononuclear cells, taken in the first trimester of pregnancy. CDR3 DNA: TGTGCCAGCAGCCCACCAGCGGGGGGGCCAGGGGATACGCAGTATTTT. Translating gives CASSPPAGGPGDTQYF.